The present T cell receptor beta chain was sequenced within a study of blood T cell repertoires in COVID-19. Study at large: T cells, B-cell-depleted T cells, or PBMCs provided the cDNA or gDNA that served as material.

From germline, CDR1 is SGHNT and CDR2 YYREEE (reference sequence). This CDR3 is 16 amino acids long. The V gene lost 3 bases and the J gene lost 4 bases, with 17 bases spanning the gap. Libraries were prepared by immunoSEQ multiplex PCR; TCRdb keeps only in-frame clonotypes and omits some of them. This sample has approximately 200,000 clones, with roughly 89% found just once. Participants spanned ages 18 to 89 years and resided in about two dozen US areas. Participants had their cohort set by participant-reported clinical history. The sequence was collected from a man between 18 and 29 years old with acute COVID-19. The chain uses TRBV5-4 and TRBJ2-1; D is perhaps TRBD1 (8 bases). The source material was PBMCs or T cells enriched from blood (not recorded which). CDR3 nucleotides: TGTGCCAGCAGCTCCGGGAGGCAGGGGGCTTACAATGAGCAGTTCTTC. Translated: CASSSGRQGAYNEQFF.